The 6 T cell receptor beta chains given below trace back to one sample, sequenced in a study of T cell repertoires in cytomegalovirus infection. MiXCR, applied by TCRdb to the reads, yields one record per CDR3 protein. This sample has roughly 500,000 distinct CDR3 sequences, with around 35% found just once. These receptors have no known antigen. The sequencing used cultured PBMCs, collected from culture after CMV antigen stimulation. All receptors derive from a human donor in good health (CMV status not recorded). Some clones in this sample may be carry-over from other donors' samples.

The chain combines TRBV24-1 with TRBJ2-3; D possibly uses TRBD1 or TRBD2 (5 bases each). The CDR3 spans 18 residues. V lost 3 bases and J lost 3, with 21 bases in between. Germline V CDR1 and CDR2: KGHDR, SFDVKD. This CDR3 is CATSDPAPRDGPTDTQYF. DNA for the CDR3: TGTGCCACCAGTGATCCCGCACCCCGGGACGGACCGACAGATACGCAGTATTTT.

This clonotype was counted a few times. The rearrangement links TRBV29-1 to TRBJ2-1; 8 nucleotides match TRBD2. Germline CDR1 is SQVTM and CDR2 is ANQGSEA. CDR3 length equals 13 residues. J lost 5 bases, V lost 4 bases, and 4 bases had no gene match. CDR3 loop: CSVGLAINNEQFF. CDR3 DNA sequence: TGCAGCGTTGGACTAGCGATCAACAATGAGCAGTTCTTC.

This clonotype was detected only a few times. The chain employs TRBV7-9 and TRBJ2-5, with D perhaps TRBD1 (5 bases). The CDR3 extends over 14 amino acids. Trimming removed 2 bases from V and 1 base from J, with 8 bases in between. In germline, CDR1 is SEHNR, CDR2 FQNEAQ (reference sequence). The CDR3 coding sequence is TGTGCCAGCAGCTTAAGGGGATCCCAAGAGACCCAGTACTTC. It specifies CASSLRGSQETQYF.

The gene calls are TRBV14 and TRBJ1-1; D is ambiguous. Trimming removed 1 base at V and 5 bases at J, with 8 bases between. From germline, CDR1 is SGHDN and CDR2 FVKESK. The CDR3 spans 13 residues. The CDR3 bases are TGTGCCAGCAGCCAAGGGAGATGGACTGAAGCTTTCTTT. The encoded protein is CASSQGRWTEAFF. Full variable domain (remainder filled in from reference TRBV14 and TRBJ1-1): EAGVTQFPSHSVIEKGQTVTLRCDPISGHDNLYWYRRVMGKEIKFLLHFVKESKQDESGMPNNRFLAERTGGTYSTLKVQPAELEDSGVYFCASSQGRWTEAFFGQGTRLTVV.

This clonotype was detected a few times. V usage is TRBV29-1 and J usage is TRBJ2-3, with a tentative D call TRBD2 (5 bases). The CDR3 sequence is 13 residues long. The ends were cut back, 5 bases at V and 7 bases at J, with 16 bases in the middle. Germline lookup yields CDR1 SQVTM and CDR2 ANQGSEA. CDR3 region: CSVLFPGNYTQYF. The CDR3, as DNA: TGCAGCGTTCTGTTCCCCGGGAATTATACGCAGTATTTT.

CDR3 loop: CASSQAPGTPLHF. The CDR3 DNA follows: TGCGCCAGCAGCCAAGCCCCAGGAACCCCCCTCCACTTT. The J gene is TRBJ1-6, the V gene TRBV4-1; D gene uncertain. V was cut by 1 base and J by 13 bases, with 11 bases left in between. From germline, CDR1 is MGHRA and CDR2 YSYEKL. The length of the CDR3 is 13 residues.